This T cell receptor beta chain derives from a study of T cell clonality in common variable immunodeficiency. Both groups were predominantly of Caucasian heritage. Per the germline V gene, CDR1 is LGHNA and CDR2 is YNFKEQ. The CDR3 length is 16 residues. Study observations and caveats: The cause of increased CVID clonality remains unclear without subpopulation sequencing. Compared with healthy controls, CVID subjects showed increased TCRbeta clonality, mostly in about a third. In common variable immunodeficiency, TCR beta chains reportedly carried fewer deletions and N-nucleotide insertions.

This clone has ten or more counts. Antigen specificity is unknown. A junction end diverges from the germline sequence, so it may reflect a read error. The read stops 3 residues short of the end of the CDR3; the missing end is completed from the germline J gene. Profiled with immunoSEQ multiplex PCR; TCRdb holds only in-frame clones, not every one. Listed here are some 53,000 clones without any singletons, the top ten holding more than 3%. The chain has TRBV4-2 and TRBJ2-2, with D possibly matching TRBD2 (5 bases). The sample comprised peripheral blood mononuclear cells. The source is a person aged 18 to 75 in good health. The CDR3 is CASSQFRLAGTGELFF. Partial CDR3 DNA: TGCGCCAGCAGCCAATTCCGGCTAGCAGGCACCGGGGAG.